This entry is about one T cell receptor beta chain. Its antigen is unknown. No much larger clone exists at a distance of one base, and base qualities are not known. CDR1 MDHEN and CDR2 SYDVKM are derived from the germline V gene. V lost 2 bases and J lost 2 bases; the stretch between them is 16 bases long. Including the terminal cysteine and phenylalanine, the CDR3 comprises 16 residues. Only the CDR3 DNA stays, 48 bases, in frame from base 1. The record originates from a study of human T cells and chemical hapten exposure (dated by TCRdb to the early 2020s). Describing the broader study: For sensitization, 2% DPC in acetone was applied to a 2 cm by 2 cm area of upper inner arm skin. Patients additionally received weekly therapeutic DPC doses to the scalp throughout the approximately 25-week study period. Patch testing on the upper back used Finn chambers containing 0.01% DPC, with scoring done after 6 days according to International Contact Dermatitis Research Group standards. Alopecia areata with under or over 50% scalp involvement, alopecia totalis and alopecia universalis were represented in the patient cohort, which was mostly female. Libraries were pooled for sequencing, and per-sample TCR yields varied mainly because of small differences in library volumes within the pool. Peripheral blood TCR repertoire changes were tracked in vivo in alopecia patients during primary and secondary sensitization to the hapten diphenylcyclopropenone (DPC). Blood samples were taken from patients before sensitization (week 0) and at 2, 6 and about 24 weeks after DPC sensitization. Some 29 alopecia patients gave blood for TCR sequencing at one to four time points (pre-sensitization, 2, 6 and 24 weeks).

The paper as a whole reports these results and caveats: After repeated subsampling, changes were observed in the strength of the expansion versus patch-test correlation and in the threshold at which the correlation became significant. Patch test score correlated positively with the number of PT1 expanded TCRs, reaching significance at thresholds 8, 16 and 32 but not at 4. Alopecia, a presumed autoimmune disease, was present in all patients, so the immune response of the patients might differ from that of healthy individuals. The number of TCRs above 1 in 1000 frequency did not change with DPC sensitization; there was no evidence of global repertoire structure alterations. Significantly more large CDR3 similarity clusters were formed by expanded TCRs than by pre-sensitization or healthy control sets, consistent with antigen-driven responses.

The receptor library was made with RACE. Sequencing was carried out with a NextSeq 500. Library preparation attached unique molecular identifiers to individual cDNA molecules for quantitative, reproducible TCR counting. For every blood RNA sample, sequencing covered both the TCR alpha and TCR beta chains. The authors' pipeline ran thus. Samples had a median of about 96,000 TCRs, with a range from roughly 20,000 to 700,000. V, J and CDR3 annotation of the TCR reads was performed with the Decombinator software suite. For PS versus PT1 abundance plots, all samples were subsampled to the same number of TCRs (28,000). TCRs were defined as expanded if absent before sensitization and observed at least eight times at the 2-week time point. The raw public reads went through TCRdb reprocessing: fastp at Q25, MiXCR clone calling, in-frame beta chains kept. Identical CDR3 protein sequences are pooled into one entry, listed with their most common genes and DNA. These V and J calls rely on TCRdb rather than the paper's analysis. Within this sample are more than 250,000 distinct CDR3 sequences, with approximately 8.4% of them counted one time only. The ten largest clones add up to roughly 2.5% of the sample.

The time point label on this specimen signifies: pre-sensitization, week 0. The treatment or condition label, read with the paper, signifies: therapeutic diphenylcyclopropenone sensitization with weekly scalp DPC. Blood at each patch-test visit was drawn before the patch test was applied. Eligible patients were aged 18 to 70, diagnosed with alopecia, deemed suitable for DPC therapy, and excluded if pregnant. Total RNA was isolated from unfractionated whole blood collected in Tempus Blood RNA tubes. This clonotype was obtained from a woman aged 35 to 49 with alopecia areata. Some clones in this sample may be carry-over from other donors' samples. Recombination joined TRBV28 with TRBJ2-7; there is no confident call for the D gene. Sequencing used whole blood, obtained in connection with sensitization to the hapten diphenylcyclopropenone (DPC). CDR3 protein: CASSLGVGGYTYEQYF. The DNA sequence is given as TGTGCCAGCAGTTTAGGAGTAGGCGGTTATACCTACGAGCAGTACTTC.